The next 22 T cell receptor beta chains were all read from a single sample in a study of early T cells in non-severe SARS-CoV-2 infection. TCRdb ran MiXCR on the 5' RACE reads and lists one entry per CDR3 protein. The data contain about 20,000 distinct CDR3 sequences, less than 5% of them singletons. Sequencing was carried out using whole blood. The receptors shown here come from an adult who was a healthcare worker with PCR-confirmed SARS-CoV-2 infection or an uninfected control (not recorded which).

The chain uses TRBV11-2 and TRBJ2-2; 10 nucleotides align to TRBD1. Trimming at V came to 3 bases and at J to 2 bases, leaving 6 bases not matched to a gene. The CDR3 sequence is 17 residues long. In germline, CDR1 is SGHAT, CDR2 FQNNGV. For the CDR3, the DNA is TGTGCCAGCAGCTTTAAGGGGACAGGGGCCAACACCGGGGAGCTGTTTTTT. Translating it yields CASSFKGTGANTGELFF. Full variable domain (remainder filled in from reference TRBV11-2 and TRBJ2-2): EAGVAQSPRYKIIEKRQSVAFWCNPISGHATLYWYQQILGQGPKLLIQFQNNGVVDDSQLPKDRFSAERLKGVDSTLKIQPAKLEDSAVYLCASSFKGTGANTGELFFGEGSRLTVL.

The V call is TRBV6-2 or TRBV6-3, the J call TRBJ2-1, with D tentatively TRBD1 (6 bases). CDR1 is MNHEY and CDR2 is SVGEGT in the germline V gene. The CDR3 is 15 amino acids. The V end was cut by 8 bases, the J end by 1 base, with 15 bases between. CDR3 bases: TGTGCCAGCGGGTCGGGGACACCATCCTACAATGAGCAGTTCTTC. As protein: CASGSGTPSYNEQFF.

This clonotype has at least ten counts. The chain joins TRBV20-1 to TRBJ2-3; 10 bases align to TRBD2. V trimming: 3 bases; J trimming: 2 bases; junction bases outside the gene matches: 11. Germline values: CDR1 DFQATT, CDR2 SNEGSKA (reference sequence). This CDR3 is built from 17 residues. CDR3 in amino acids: CSASLAGGHGPTDTQYF. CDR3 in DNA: TGCAGTGCTAGCTTAGCGGGGGGCCACGGGCCCACAGATACGCAGTATTTT.

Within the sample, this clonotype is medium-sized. The CDR3 here is CASSIGPNTEAFF. CDR3 nucleotides: TGTGCCAGCAGCATTGGGCCCAACACTGAAGCTTTCTTT. V usage is TRBV7-2 and J usage is TRBJ1-1, with D unresolved. This CDR3 region has 13 residues. V gave up 5 bases and J gave up 2 bases, with 9 bases separating them. Per germline, CDR1 SGHTA and CDR2 FQGNSA. Filled out from reference TRBV7-2 and TRBJ1-1, the complete variable domain reads GAGVSQSPSNKVTEKGKDVELRCDPISGHTALYWYRQSLGQGLEFLIYFQGNSAPDKSGLPSDRFSAERTGGSVSTLTIQRTQQEDSAVYLCASSIGPNTEAFFGQGTRLTVV.

The CDR3 reads CASSIEVMASGVNEQFF. The CDR3 DNA sequence: TGTGCCAGTAGTATAGAAGTTATGGCTAGCGGGGTCAATGAGCAGTTCTTC. The V call is TRBV19, the J call TRBJ2-1, with 9 nucleotides matching TRBD2. Germline V gives CDR1 LNHDA, CDR2 SQIVND (reference sequence). J was trimmed by 6 bases and V by 0 bases; bases with no gene match: 9. The CDR3 length is 17 residues.

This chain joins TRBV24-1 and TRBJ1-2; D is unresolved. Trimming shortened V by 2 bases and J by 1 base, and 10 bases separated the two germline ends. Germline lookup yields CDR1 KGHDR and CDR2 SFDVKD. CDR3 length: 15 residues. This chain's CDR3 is CATSDSRTGNYGYTF. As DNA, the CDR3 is TGTGCCACCAGTGATTCCCGGACCGGTAACTATGGCTACACCTTC.

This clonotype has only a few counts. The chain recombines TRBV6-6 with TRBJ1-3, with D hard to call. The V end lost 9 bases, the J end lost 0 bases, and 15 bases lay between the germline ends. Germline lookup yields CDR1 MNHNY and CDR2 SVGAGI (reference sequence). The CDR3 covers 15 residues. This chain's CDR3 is CASLPGRLSGNTIYF. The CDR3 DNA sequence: TGTGCCAGTCTCCCAGGACGGCTCTCTGGAAACACCATATATTTT.

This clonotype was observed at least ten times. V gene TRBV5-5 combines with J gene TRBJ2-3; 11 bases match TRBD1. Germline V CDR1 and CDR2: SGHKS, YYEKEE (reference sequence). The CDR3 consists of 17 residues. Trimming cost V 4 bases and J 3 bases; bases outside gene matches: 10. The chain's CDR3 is CASSLFRTGGMTDTQYF. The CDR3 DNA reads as TGTGCCAGCAGCCTATTTAGGACAGGGGGCATGACAGATACGCAGTATTTT.

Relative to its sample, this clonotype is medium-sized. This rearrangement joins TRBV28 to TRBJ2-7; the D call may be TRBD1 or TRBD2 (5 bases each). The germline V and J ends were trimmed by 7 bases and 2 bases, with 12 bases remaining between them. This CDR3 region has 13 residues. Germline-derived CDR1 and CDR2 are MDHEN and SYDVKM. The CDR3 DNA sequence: TGTGCCAGCAAAACCGGGACCACCTACGAGCAGTACTTC. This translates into CASKTGTTYEQYF.

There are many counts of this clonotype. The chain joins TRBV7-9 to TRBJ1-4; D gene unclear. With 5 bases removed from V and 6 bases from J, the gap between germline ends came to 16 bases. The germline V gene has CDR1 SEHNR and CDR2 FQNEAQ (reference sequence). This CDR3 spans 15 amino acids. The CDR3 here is CASSHERVLDEKLFF. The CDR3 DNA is TGTGCCAGCAGCCACGAGAGGGTGCTGGATGAAAAACTGTTTTTT.

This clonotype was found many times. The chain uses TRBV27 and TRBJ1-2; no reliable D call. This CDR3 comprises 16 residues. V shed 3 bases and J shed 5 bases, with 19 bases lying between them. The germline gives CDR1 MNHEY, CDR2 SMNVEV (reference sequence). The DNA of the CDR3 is TGTGCCAGCAGTTTTCAGAGAGGACGGGCCTTTTATGGCTACACCTTC. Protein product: CASSFQRGRAFYGYTF.

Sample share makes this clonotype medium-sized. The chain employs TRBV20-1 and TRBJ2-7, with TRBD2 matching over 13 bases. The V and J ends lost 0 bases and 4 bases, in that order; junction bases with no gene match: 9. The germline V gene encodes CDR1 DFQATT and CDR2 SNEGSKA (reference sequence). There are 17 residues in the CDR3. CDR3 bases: TGCAGTGCTAGAGATCTGGAGGGACTAGCGGGATATTACGAGCAGTACTTC. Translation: CSARDLEGLAGYYEQYF.

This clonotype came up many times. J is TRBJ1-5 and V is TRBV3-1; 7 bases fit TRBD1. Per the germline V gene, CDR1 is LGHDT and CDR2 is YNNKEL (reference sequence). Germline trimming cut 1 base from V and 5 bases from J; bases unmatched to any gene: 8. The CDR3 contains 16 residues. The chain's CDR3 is CASSQGTGGRYQPQHF. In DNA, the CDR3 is TGTGCCAGCAGCCAAGGGACAGGAGGGAGGTATCAGCCCCAGCATTTT.

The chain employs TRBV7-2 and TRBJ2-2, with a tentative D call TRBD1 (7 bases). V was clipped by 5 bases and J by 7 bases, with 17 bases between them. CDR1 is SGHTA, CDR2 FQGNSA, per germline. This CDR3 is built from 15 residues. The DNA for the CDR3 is TGTGCCAGCAGCCCGTACCAGGGGGGCAGCGGGGAGCTGTTTTTT. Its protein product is CASSPYQGGSGELFF.

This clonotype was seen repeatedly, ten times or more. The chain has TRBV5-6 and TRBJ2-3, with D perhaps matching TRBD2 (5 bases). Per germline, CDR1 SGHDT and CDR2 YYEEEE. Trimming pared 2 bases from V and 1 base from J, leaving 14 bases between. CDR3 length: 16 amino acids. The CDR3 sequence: CASSFPLSGGTDTQYF. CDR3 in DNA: TGTGCCAGCAGCTTCCCTCTATCCGGGGGCACAGATACGCAGTATTTT.

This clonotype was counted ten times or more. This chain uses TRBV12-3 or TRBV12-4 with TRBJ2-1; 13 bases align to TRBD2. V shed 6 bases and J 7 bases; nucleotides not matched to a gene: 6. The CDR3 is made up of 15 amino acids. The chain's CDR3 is CASSGLAGARNEQFF. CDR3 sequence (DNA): TGTGCCAGCAGCGGACTAGCGGGGGCCAGAAATGAGCAGTTCTTC.

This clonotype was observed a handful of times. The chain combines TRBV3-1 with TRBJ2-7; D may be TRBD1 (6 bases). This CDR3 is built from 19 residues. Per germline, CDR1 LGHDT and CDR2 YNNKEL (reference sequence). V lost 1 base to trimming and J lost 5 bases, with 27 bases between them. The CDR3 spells CASSQAFPLLRDTRNEQYF. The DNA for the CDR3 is TGTGCCAGCAGCCAAGCATTTCCCCTCTTAAGGGACACTCGGAACGAGCAGTACTTC.

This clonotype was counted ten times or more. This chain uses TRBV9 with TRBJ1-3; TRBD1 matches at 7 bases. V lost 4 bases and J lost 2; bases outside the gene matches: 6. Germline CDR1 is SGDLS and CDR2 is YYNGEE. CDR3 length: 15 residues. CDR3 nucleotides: TGTGCCAGCAGCAGGGGGCGGGTTCCTGGAAACACCATATATTTT. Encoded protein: CASSRGRVPGNTIYF.

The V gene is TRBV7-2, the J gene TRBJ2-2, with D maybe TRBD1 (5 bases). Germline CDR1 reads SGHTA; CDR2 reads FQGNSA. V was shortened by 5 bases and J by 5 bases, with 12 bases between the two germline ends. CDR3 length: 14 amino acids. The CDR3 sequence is CASSLRQLTGELFF. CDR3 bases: TGTGCCAGCAGCCTCCGACAGTTAACCGGGGAGCTGTTTTTT. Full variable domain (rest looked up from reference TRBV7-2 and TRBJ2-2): GAGVSQSPSNKVTEKGKDVELRCDPISGHTALYWYRQSLGQGLEFLIYFQGNSAPDKSGLPSDRFSAERTGGSVSTLTIQRTQQEDSAVYLCASSLRQLTGELFFGEGSRLTVL.

The CDR3 loop reads CASSRGSSRGNEQFF. DNA for the CDR3: TGTGCCAGCTCGAGGGGGTCTTCCCGAGGGAATGAGCAGTTCTTC. The chain carries TRBV19 and TRBJ2-1, with a possible D match to TRBD1 (6 bases). CDR1 is LNHDA, CDR2 SQIVND, per germline (reference sequence). V shed 9 bases and J shed 7 bases, with 22 bases lying between them. The CDR3 totals 15 residues.

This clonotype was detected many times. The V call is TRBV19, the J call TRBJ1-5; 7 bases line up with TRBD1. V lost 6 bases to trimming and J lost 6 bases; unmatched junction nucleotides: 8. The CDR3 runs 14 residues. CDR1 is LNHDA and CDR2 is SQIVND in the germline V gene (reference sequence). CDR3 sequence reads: CASRARDSLQPQHF. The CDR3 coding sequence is TGTGCCAGTAGAGCCCGGGACAGTCTTCAGCCCCAGCATTTT. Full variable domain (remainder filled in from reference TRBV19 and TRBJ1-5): DGGITQSPKYLFRKEGQNVTLSCEQNLNHDAMYWYRQDPGQGLRLIYYSQIVNDFQKGDIAEGYSVSREKKESFPLTVTSAQKNPTAFYLCASRARDSLQPQHFGDGTRLSIL.

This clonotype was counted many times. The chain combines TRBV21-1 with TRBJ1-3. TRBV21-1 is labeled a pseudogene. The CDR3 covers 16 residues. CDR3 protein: CASSKILAVAGNTIYF. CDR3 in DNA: TGTGCCAGCAGCAAAATCTTGGCAGTCGCTGGAAACACCATATATTTT.